This T cell receptor (beta chain) emerged from a study of shared T cell receptors in the human thymus. Germline-derived CDR1 and CDR2 are MNHEY and SMNVEV (reference sequence). This CDR3 spans 15 amino acids. V lost 0 bases to trimming and J lost 1 base, with 10 bases between them. Using immunoSEQ multiplex PCR, the repertoire was profiled, and TCRdb retains in-frame clones only, with some absent. Of hundreds of thousands of clones in the sample, 95% were seen once. The specimen was thymocytes. This TCR was recovered from a human donor. The chain combines TRBV27 with TRBJ2-7, with D perhaps TRBD2 (5 bases). CDR3 sequence reads: CASSLSGGHSYEQYF. The CDR3 bases are TGTGCCAGCAGTTTATCCGGCGGGCATTCCTACGAGCAGTACTTC.